This TCR beta chain was obtained from a study of glioma-infiltrating T cells after dendritic cell vaccination. About the study: Patients had newly diagnosed or recurrent glioblastoma and received dendritic cell vaccines. Study-wide results and limits: Complete blood and tumor specimen sets were limited to few patients.

With regard to this clone: The target antigen is unknown.

As for time point: after dendritic cell vaccination, including at tumor progression/relapse. TCRB CDR3 was amplified from 2 ug genomic DNA or less. The repertoire was sequenced with immunoSEQ multiplex PCR; TCRdb's copy has only in-frame clones and lacks some. Of about 82,000 clones listed, around four fifths are singletons. Germline V CDR1 and CDR2: GTSNPN, SVGIG (reference sequence). Trimming removed 5 bases from V and 4 bases from J; junction bases left unmatched: 4. The CDR3 has 14 amino acids. This receptor was identified in a human donor with glioblastoma. This chain uses TRBV30 with TRBJ2-7; 14 positions match TRBD2. The material was blood, obtained after dendritic cell vaccination. The CDR3 loop is CAWEGTSGGYEQYF. CDR3 bases: TGTGCCTGGGAGGGGACTAGCGGGGGTTACGAGCAGTACTTC.